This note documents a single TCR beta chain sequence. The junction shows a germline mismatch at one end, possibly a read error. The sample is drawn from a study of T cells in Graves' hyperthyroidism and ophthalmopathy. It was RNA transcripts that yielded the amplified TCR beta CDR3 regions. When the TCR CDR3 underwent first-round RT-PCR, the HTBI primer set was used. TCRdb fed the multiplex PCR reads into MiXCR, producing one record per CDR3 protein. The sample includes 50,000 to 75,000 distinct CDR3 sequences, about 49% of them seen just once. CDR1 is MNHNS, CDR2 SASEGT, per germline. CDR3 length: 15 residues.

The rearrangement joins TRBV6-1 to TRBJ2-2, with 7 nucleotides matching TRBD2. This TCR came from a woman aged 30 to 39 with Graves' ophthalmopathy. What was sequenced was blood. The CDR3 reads CAIREPLAEAGELSF. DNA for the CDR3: TGTGCCATCAGGGAACCGCTAGCGGAAGCCGGGGAGCTGTCTTTT.